The rows below give T cell receptor beta chains drawn from one sample of a study of blood T cell dynamics during melanoma immunotherapy. Profiling relied on immunoSEQ multiplex PCR, and the TCRdb table lists in-frame clones only, not all of them. The sample carries about 14,000 clones, roughly 88% recorded once. The material sequenced was blood, taken from a patient treated with checkpoint blockade. Source of these receptors: a human donor with melanoma. CDR3s leave out the opening cysteine and the closing phenylalanine or tryptophan. Fields, in order: V gene, CDR3 protein.

>TRBV4-2
ASSQNSPGQGRETQY
>TRBV5-6
ASSNRDRYNSPLH
>TRBV19
ASSIALRGTEAF
>TRBV4-1
ASSQDQGGVFIYEQY
>TRBV19
ASRVSGDTQY
>TRBV19
ASSRDRGETQY
>TRBV6-1
ASSMRNSAGYT
>TRBV14
ASSHRGAVPGETQY
>TRBV27
ATSRQENTEAF
>TRBV18
ASSPGYNEQF
>TRBV28
ASSFFQGKEKLF
>TRBV28
ASSFSFSSSGNTIY
>TRBV19
ASSSQTVQETQY
>TRBV7-9
ASSPTSTHLGANVLT
>TRBV28
ASSLNGQGALETQY
>TRBV19
ASSIFGQVTEELF
>TRBV9
ASSVALHNEQF
>TRBV21-1
ASTLDRGHMNTEAF
>TRBV7-2
ASSPGARELF
>TRBV2
ASSDQGISPLH
>TRBV5-1
ASSLGSGQETQY
>TRBV12-5
ASSAGIGSYEQY
>TRBV5-5
ASSFPGSYNSPLH
>TRBV30
AWSVGRGVRYEQY
>TRBV7-2
ASSLSSRSSYEQY
>TRBV4-3
ASSQGYSGRGSYEQY
>TRBV29-1
SVEGDPSGNTIY
>TRBV28
ASGGLAVNTGELF
>TRBV9
ASSVGSGSGETQY
>TRBV6-6
ASIKTEVGELF
>TRBV18
ASSPTSNEQF
>TRBV9
ASSPGGREGDTQY
>TRBV6-5
ASSDRRNTEAF
>TRBV29-1
SVERGRGYT
>TRBV5-6
ASRYRGRMNTEAF
>TRBV19
ASRPTDTDTQY
>TRBV7-9
ASSSDGNTGELF
>TRBV7-2
ASSLSSLKTDTQY
>TRBV11-2
ASSLTGVEQY
>TRBV28
ASRRTGRGELF
>TRBV28
ASSHRVAGGNNEQF
>TRBV19
ASSSYPGYEQY
>TRBV1
TSSQPGTSGRGQSTQY
>TRBV11-2
ASLSATDTQY
>TRBV13
ASSIDRGRTEAF
>TRBV7-8
ASSLVPTGTDEQY
>TRBV6-1
ASSETGRGEKLF
>TRBV29-1
SVERGLRETQY
>TRBV6-5
ASRLTDAYEQY
>TRBV27
ASSLTGEIKNQPQH
>TRBV2
ASSETTLAKNIQY
>TRBV11-2
ASQEGSYNEQF
>TRBV7-8
ASSIQGGQEKLF
>TRBV14
ASSPRGRQGGTNEKLF
>TRBV5-1
ASSLETGREF